The entry below describes one TCR beta chain. Its matching antigen is unknown. MiXCR, applied by TCRdb to the reads, yields one record per CDR3 protein. The data show 750,000 to 900,000 distinct CDR3 sequences, just under 30% seen once. The data were obtained in a study of T cell repertoires in cytomegalovirus infection. This CDR3 has 14 residues. V shed 8 bases and J 10 bases; nucleotides not matched to a gene: 13. Looked up from germline, CDR1 is SNHLY and CDR2 is FYNNEI. The source of this sequence is a human donor in good health (CMV status not recorded). Some clones in this sample may be carry-over from other donors' samples. The chain uses TRBV2 and TRBJ2-1; 8 bases fit TRBD2. The sample here was cultured CD8+ T cells from PBMCs, taken from culture after CMV antigen stimulation. CDR3 coding DNA: TGTGCCAGCTTGGGCCCGCGGGGGGAAGGGGAGCAGTTCTTC. It is translated as CASLGPRGEGEQFF.